A single TCR beta chain is shown here with its context. As yet, its antigen is unknown. The data stem from a study of T cells after yellow fever vaccination. Study in general: Where fractions had low cell numbers, libraries were prepared from them with the SMART-Seq v4 Ultra Low Input RNA kit. Study-wide results and limits: Contaminants from the bulk population, in the form of abundant clonotypes, could be found in FACS-sorted repertoires. Most clones from primary vaccination were detected again post-booster (just under 97% CD4, about 85% CD8).

Generation of TCR cDNA used 5'RACE template switching (which added a universal primer site and UMIs). TCRdb reprocessed the 5' RACE reads via MiXCR and lists one record per CDR3 protein. In the table there are 300,000 to 450,000 distinct CDR3 sequences, approximately 8% of which are singletons. The germline V gene has CDR1 SEHNR and CDR2 FQNEAQ (reference sequence). The J segment lost 0 bases and the V segment lost 1 base, leaving 3 bases of the junction unmatched. The CDR3 is made up of 15 amino acids. The chain employs TRBV7-9 and TRBJ2-7; 7 bases fit TRBD1. Sequencing was performed on PBMCs, taken more than 35 days after the first yellow fever vaccination. This receptor was obtained from a man younger than 35 who received the YFV17D yellow fever vaccine. CDR3 sequence: CASSLEWTGSYEQYV. CDR3 in DNA: TGTGCCAGCAGCTTAGAGTGGACAGGCTCCTACGAGCAGTACGTC.